The rows below give T cell receptor beta chains drawn from one sample of a study of blood T cell repertoires in COVID-19. Sequencing used immunoSEQ multiplex PCR; TCRdb keeps in-frame clones, though not all of them. The data show approximately 120,000 clones, nearly 85% seen once. What was sequenced was peripheral blood. These receptors were taken from a woman aged 45 to 65 with acute or convalescent COVID-19. Each CDR3 is given with its conserved first and last residue. D genes are given only for firm matches. Clone size, where shown, is once, few, many, or a class for clones that have expanded.

TRBV2	TRBJ1-4	-	TRBD1	CASSERDRGSLNEKLFF	TGTGCCAGCAGTGAAAGGGACAGGGGCTCCCTTAATGAAAAACTGTTTTTT
TRBV28	TRBJ1-5	few	-	CASSLSGRGGGQPQHF	TGTGCCAGCAGTTTATCCGGCAGGGGAGGGGGTCAGCCCCAGCATTTT
TRBV28	TRBJ1-2	-	TRBD1	CASSLGQGNYGYTF	TGTGCCAGCAGCCTCGGACAGGGGAACTATGGCTACACCTTC
TRBV30	TRBJ1-3	-	-	CAWSVQGNTIYF	TGTGCCTGGAGTGTACAGGGAAACACCATATATTTT
TRBV28	TRBJ1-4	-	-	CASSLYRIANEKLFF	TGTGCCAGCAGTTTATACAGGATAGCTAATGAAAAACTGTTTTTT
TRBV2	TRBJ1-5	-	-	CASSEGGGAGNQPQHF	TGTGCCAGCAGTGAAGGTGGAGGGGCTGGCAATCAGCCCCAGCATTTT
TRBV9	TRBJ2-7	once	TRBD2	CASSPGTSLHYEQYF	TGTGCCAGCAGCCCCGGGACTAGTCTCCACTACGAGCAGTACTTC
TRBV18	TRBJ2-5	-	-	CASSPVTAQETQYF	TGTGCCAGCTCACCGGTTACAGCTCAAGAGACCCAGTACTTC
TRBV7-3	TRBJ1-1	-	TRBD1	CASSATGGNTEAFF	TGTGCCAGCAGCGCGACAGGGGGTAACACTGAAGCTTTCTTT
TRBV27	TRBJ2-7	-	TRBD1	CASSLRPPTGTVLEQYF	TGTGCCAGCAGTTTAAGGCCTCCCACCGGGACAGTCTTAGAGCAGTACTTC